Shown below are 26 T cell receptor beta chains from a single sample sequenced in a study of control samples from healthy donors and cancer patients. Assay used: immunoSEQ multiplex PCR; TCRdb lists only in-frame clones, some missing. The profile shows 90,000 to 130,000 clones, approximately 87% of them singletons. The sequenced sample was PBMCs. The receptors derive from a woman aged 55-70 years with lung cancer.

The rearrangement links TRBV11-2 to TRBJ1-1; D is perhaps TRBD1 (5 bases). Germline CDR1 SGHAT, CDR2 FQNNGV. The CDR3 loop spans 14 amino acids. Trimming removed 1 base at V and 2 bases at J, with 8 bases between. CDR3 sequence: CASSLGGGNTEAFF. The DNA of the CDR3 is TGTGCCAGCAGCTTAGGTGGGGGAAACACTGAAGCTTTCTTT. The whole variable domain, remainder taken from reference TRBV11-2 and TRBJ1-1, is EAGVAQSPRYKIIEKRQSVAFWCNPISGHATLYWYQQILGQGPKLLIQFQNNGVVDDSQLPKDRFSAERLKGVDSTLKIQPAKLEDSAVYLCASSLGGGNTEAFFGQGTRLTVV.

The rearrangement links TRBV14 to TRBJ1-4; D is undetermined. The V end lost 6 bases, the J end lost 5 bases, and 16 bases lay between the germline ends. This CDR3 has 15 amino acids. Germline assignment: CDR1 SGHDN and CDR2 FVKESK. In DNA form, the CDR3 reads TGTGCCAGCAGTCAATACACCGGCTTCAATGAAAAACTGTTTTTT. Residues: CASSQYTGFNEKLFF.

The rearrangement links TRBV14 to TRBJ2-3; D uncertain. The CDR3 is 15 residues long. V lost 3 bases to trimming and J lost 4 bases, with 14 bases between them. Germline V gene sequence: CDR1 SGHDN, CDR2 FVKESK. The CDR3: CASSQAPRIPDTQYF. DNA for the CDR3: TGTGCCAGCAGCCAGGCTCCTAGGATCCCAGATACGCAGTATTTT. Looking up the rest from reference TRBV14 and TRBJ2-3 gives the full variable domain: EAGVTQFPSHSVIEKGQTVTLRCDPISGHDNLYWYRRVMGKEIKFLLHFVKESKQDESGMPNNRFLAERTGGTYSTLKVQPAELEDSGVYFCASSQAPRIPDTQYFGPGTRLTVL.

V gene TRBV11-2 combines with J gene TRBJ2-3; D may be TRBD1 (5 bases). Germline CDR1 and CDR2: SGHAT and FQNNGV. Trimming took off 5 bases at V and 3 bases at J, with 9 bases between the two ends. The CDR3 consists of 13 residues. CDR3 residues: CASSPAGTDTQYF. The CDR3 nucleotides read TGTGCCAGCAGCCCGGCAGGGACAGATACGCAGTATTTT.

The V call is TRBV28, the J call TRBJ1-5; D gene uncertain. Trimming stripped 6 bases from V and 6 bases from J, with 9 bases between. This CDR3 has 12 residues. Germline-derived CDR1 and CDR2 are MDHEN and SYDVKM. CDR3 region: CASSYLSQPQHF. As DNA, the CDR3 is TGTGCCAGCAGCTACTTAAGTCAGCCCCAGCATTTT.

This clone turned up a few times. CDR3 in amino acids: CASSVKVDGTEAFF. CDR3 nucleotides: TGTGCCAGCAGCGTCAAGGTGGACGGCACTGAAGCTTTCTTT. The chain couples TRBV5-4 to TRBJ1-1, with D unresolved. The V gene lost 4 bases and the J gene lost 4 bases, with 14 bases spanning the gap. Germline values: CDR1 SGHNT, CDR2 YYREEE (reference sequence). The CDR3 is 14 amino acids. Using reference TRBV5-4 and TRBJ1-1 for the parts outside the CDR3, the full variable domain is ETGVTQSPTHLIKTRGQQVTLRCSSQSGHNTVSWYQQALGQGPQFIFQYYREEENGRGNFPPRFSGLQFPNYSSELNVNALELDDSALYLCASSVKVDGTEAFFGQGTRLTVV.

This clone was detected once. The rearrangement joins TRBV7-9 to TRBJ1-2, with a weak D call TRBD1 (6 bases). CDR1 and CDR2 (germline): SEHNR, FQNEAQ (reference sequence). V lost 5 bases to trimming and J lost 7 bases, with 23 bases between them. The CDR3 totals 16 residues. The CDR3 spells CASSHNTRGGPAGYTF. DNA of the CDR3: TGTGCCAGCAGCCACAATACTAGGGGGGGGCCCGCTGGCTACACCTTC.

The CDR3 reads CASSSTGGLYEQYF. CDR3 in DNA: TGTGCCAGCAGCTCGACAGGGGGCCTCTACGAGCAGTACTTC. The genes are TRBV7-9 and TRBJ2-7; 10 bases are shared with TRBD1. CDR3 length equals 14 residues. With 4 bases clipped from V and 3 bases from J, the junction kept 3 bases outside the gene matches. Germline V gene lookup returns CDR1 SEHNR and CDR2 FQNEAQ (reference sequence).

This clone has only a few counts. V usage is TRBV15 and J usage is TRBJ2-5; D call uncertain. The CDR3 contains 14 residues. V was pared by 3 bases and J by 5 bases, with 13 bases between. Germline V gives CDR1 LNHNV, CDR2 YYDKDF (reference sequence). In DNA, the CDR3 is TGTGCCACCAGCAGGCGTCATGGTGACGAGACCCAGTACTTC. Protein sequence: CATSRRHGDETQYF.

The sample holds a few counts of this clone. The chain recombines TRBV6-5 with TRBJ2-5; possible D gene TRBD1, 6 bases. Germline values: CDR1 MNHEY, CDR2 SVGAGI. Trimming cost V 6 bases and J 1 base, with 15 bases left between them. The CDR3 has 15 residues. The CDR3: CASRGYRDPQETQYF. The CDR3 DNA reads as TGTGCCAGCAGGGGATACAGGGACCCCCAAGAGACCCAGTACTTC.

The chain links TRBV19 to TRBJ2-7; D might be TRBD2 (7 bases). The V gene's germline CDR1 is LNHDA and CDR2 SQIVND (reference sequence). The CDR3 is made up of 12 amino acids. V gave up 5 bases and J gave up 6 bases, with 11 bases separating them. The CDR3 reads CASSGGAREQYF. The DNA for the CDR3 is TGTGCCAGTAGTGGGGGGGCGCGCGAGCAGTACTTC.

The chain links TRBV6-2 or TRBV6-3 to TRBJ2-6; 8 bases fit TRBD1. The CDR3 spans 18 residues. Germline V CDR1 and CDR2: MNHEY, SVGEGT. Trimming cost V 5 bases and J 0 bases; bases outside gene matches: 9. CDR3 bases: TGTGCCAGCAGTGATACAGGGGGACTCCGCTCTGGGGCCAACGTCCTGACTTTC. It translates to CASSDTGGLRSGANVLTF.

The rearrangement joins TRBV2 to TRBJ2-6; D may be TRBD1 or TRBD2 (5 bases each). The V gene lost 6 bases and the J gene lost 0 bases, with 18 bases spanning the gap. Per germline, CDR1 SNHLY and CDR2 FYNNEI. The CDR3 covers 18 residues. CDR3 in DNA: TGTGCCAGCAGGCTTTGGGACGTATTCAGCTCTGGGGCCAACGTCCTGACTTTC. It specifies CASRLWDVFSSGANVLTF.

The V and J genes are TRBV29-1 and TRBJ1-5; 8 nucleotides match TRBD1. Germline values: CDR1 SQVTM, CDR2 ANQGSEA. The CDR3 spans 13 residues. The J segment lost 3 bases and the V segment lost 4 bases, leaving 2 bases of the junction unmatched. The CDR3: CSVGQGFNQPQHF. DNA for the CDR3: TGCAGCGTTGGACAGGGGTTCAATCAGCCCCAGCATTTT.

V usage is TRBV21-1 and J usage is TRBJ1-1; the table's D call, TRBD1, was not checked against the DNA. TRBV21-1 is labeled a pseudogene. This CDR3 spans 15 amino acids. The CDR3: CASYVRDRENTEAFF. The DNA of the CDR3 is TGTGCCAGCTATGTCCGGGACAGGGAGAACACTGAAGCTTTCTTT.

This chain connects TRBV6-1 to TRBJ2-1; the match to TRBD2 covers 8 bases. Germline loops: CDR1 MNHNS, CDR2 SASEGT. The CDR3 has 16 amino acids. With V trimmed by 0 bases and J by 2 bases, 3 bases remained unmatched. CDR3 in DNA: TGTGCCAGCAGTGAAGCCGGGACTAGAGCCTACAATGAGCAGTTCTTC. It encodes CASSEAGTRAYNEQFF.

The rearrangement uses TRBV4-2 and TRBJ1-2; TRBD1 agrees at 7 bases. The germline V gene has CDR1 LGHNA and CDR2 YNFKEQ. The ends lost 0 bases at V and 8 bases at J; junction bases unmatched: 6. CDR3 length: 14 residues. CDR3 nucleotides: TGTGCCAGCAGCCAAGAGATGGACAGGTTAGGCTACACCTTC. Amino acid sequence: CASSQEMDRLGYTF.

J is TRBJ2-7 and V is TRBV18; TRBD2 aligns across 7 bases. The CDR3 contains 16 residues. The ends lost 0 bases at V and 3 bases at J; junction bases unmatched: 8. The germline V gene has CDR1 KGHSH and CDR2 LQKENI. CDR3 sequence (DNA): TGTGCCAGCTCACCACCGGATTTGGGCGGGAGCTACGAGCAGTACTTC. Translating gives CASSPPDLGGSYEQYF.

This chain joins TRBV7-6 and TRBJ1-1, with 8 bases matching TRBD1. V trimming: 5 bases; J trimming: 8 bases; junction bases outside the gene matches: 10. The CDR3 is 14 residues long. Germline CDR1 is SGHVS and CDR2 is FNYEAQ. The CDR3, as DNA: TGTGCCAGCAGCCAACAGCAGGGGGCGACCGAAGCTTTCTTT. Its translation is CASSQQQGATEAFF.

The chain recombines TRBV29-1 with TRBJ1-2; TRBD1 is a possible D gene (5 bases). The CDR3 extends over 13 amino acids. From germline, CDR1 is SQVTM and CDR2 ANQGSEA. V was shortened by 5 bases and J by 6 bases, with 16 bases between the two germline ends. In nucleotides, the CDR3 is TGCAGCGTTCAATGGACATGGTTGGATGGCTACACCTTC. Encoded protein: CSVQWTWLDGYTF.

The chain couples TRBV6-6 to TRBJ2-1; no clear D. This CDR3 is 15 amino acids long. Trimming took 7 bases from V and 0 from J, leaving 13 bases between them. Germline V CDR1 and CDR2: MNHNY, SVGAGI (reference sequence). The CDR3 coding sequence is TGTGCCAGCATCAAAGACACGAGCTCCTACAATGAGCAGTTCTTC. It encodes CASIKDTSSYNEQFF.

The chain recombines TRBV5-1 with TRBJ2-3; maybe TRBD2 (6 bases). V dropped 0 bases and J dropped 7 bases, with 18 bases sitting between them. The CDR3 totals 16 residues. Germline V lookup: CDR1 SGHRS, CDR2 YFSETQ. CDR3 protein: CASSLGVAVQVNTQYF. CDR3 DNA sequence: TGCGCCAGCAGCTTGGGCGTAGCGGTCCAGGTGAATACGCAGTATTTT.

The genes are TRBV7-9 and TRBJ2-5; 9 bases are a match to TRBD1. This CDR3 comprises 15 residues. Germline-derived CDR1 and CDR2 are SEHNR and FQNEAQ (reference sequence). With 4 bases clipped from V and 4 bases from J, the junction kept 7 bases outside the gene matches. The CDR3 reads CASSSRTGVSETQYF. In nucleotides, the CDR3 is TGTGCCAGCAGCTCTCGGACAGGGGTTTCAGAGACCCAGTACTTC.

This chain connects TRBV28 to TRBJ2-5; D might be TRBD2 (5 bases). The V end lost 6 bases, the J end lost 1 base, and 21 bases lay between the germline ends. The germline gives CDR1 MDHEN, CDR2 SYDVKM. CDR3 size: 17 residues. CDR3 loop: CASSQLSGIPSQETQYF. In DNA, the CDR3 is TGTGCCAGCAGCCAACTATCGGGGATCCCGTCCCAAGAGACCCAGTACTTC.

CDR3 sequence: CASSLGDREYTEAFF. CDR3 coding DNA: TGCGCCAGCAGCTTGGGAGACAGGGAATACACTGAAGCTTTCTTT. The V gene is TRBV5-1, the J gene TRBJ1-1, with 7 positions matching TRBD1. Germline V gene sequence: CDR1 SGHRS, CDR2 YFSETQ. The CDR3 contains 15 residues. With V trimmed by 0 bases and J by 3 bases, 5 bases remained unmatched.

V is TRBV19 and J is TRBJ1-5; 8 nucleotides agree with TRBD1. J gave up 4 bases and V 6 bases, and 8 bases lay outside the gene matches. There are 15 residues in the CDR3. Germline CDR1 and CDR2: LNHDA and SQIVND (reference sequence). CDR3 sequence (DNA): TGTGCCAGTAGGAAGGACAGGGAGGTTAATCAGCCCCAGCATTTT. As protein: CASRKDREVNQPQHF.